The T cell receptor (beta chain) under discussion was sequenced for a study of post-analysis software for immune sequencing data. The study's findings and limits: Included in a set of roughly 5 TRBV segments more frequent in patients than controls were TRBV5-6, TRBV5-1 and TRBV20-1.

Sequencing libraries made from TCR beta cDNA carried unique molecular identifiers. TCRdb reanalysed the PCR reads using MiXCR and keeps one entry per CDR3 protein. This sample yields 820,000 or so distinct CDR3 sequences, of which roughly 58% are seen a single time; 4.6% belongs to the top ten. Notes on this clonotype: Antigen: not known.

V gave up 6 bases and J gave up 13 bases, with 13 bases separating them. Germline-derived CDR1 and CDR2 are MNHNY and SVGAGI (reference sequence). CDR3 size: 11 residues. The TCR was taken from a girl aged 10 to 17 with multiple sclerosis. The V call is TRBV6-6, the J call TRBJ2-4; no definite D call. Sequencing input: blood. The CDR3 protein is CASSLMNEQYF. Here the CDR3 DNA reads TGTGCCAGCAGCCTAATGAATGAGCAGTACTTC.